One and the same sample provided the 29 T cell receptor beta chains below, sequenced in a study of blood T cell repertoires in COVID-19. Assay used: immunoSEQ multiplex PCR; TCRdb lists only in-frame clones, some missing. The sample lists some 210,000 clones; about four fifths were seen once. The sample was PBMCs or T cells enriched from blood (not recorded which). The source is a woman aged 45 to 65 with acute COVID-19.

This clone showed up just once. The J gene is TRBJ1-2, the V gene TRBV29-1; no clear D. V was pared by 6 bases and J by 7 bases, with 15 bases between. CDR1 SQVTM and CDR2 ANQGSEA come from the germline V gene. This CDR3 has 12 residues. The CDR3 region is CSVSIPGSGYTF. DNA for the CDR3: TGCAGCGTATCGATTCCGGGAAGTGGCTACACCTTC.

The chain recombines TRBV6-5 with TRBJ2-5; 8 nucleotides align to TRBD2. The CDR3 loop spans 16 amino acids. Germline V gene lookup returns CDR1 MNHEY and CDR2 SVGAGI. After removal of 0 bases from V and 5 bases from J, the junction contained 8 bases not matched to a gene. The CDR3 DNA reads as TGTGCCAGCAGTTACTCTCGGGGGGGCAGTTCGGAGACCCAGTACTTC. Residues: CASSYSRGGSSETQYF.

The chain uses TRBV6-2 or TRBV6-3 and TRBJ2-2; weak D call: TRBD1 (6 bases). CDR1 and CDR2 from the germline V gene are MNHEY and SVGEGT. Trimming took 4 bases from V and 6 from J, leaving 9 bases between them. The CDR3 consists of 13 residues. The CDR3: CASSSQGPGELFF. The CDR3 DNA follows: TGTGCCAGCAGTTCACAGGGCCCCGGGGAGCTGTTTTTT.

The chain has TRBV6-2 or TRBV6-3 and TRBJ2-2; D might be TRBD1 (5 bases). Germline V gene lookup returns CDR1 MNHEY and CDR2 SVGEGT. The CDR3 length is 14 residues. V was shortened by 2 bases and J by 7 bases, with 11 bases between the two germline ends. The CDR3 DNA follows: TGTGCCAGCAGTTACGGAGACAGCTTCGGGGAGCTGTTTTTT. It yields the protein CASSYGDSFGELFF.

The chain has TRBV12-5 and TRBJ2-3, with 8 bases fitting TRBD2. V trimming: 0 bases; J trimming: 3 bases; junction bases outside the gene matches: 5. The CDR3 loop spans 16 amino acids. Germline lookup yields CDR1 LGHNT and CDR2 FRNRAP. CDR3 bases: TGTGCTAGTGGTTTGGTACCCGGGGGGGAGACAGATACGCAGTATTTT. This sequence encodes CASGLVPGGETDTQYF.

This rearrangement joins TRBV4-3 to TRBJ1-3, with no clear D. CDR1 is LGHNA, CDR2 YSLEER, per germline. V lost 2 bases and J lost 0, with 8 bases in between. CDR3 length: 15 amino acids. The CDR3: CASSQKQTSGNTIYF. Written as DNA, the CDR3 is TGCGCCAGCAGCCAAAAACAGACCTCTGGAAACACCATATATTTT.

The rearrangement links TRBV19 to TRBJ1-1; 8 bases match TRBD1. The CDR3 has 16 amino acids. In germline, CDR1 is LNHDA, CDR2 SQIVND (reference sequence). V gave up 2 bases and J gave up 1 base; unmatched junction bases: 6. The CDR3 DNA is TGTGCCAGTAGTATAATTATGGGGACAGGGAACACTGAAGCTTTCTTT. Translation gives CASSIIMGTGNTEAFF.

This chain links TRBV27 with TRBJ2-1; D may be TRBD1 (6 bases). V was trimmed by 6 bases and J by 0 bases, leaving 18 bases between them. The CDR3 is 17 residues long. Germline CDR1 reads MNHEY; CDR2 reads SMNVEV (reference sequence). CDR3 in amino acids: CASRSHRDIFSYNEQFF. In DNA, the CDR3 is TGTGCCAGCAGATCCCACCGGGACATCTTCTCCTACAATGAGCAGTTCTTC.

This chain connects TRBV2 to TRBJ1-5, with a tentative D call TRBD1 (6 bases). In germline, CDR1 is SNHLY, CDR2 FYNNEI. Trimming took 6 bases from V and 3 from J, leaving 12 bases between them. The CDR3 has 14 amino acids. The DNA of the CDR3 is TGTGCCAGCAGATCGGACAGCTTCAATCAGCCCCAGCATTTT. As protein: CASRSDSFNQPQHF. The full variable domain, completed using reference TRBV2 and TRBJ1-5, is EPEVTQTPSHQVTQMGQEVILRCVPISNHLYFYWYRQILGQKVEFLVSFYNNEISEKSEIFDDQFSVERPDGSNFTLKIRSTKLEDSAMYFCASRSDSFNQPQHFGDGTRLSIL.

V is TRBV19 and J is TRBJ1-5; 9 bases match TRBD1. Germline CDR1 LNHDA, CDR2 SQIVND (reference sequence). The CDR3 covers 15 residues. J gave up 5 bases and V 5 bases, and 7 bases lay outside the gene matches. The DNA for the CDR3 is TGTGCCAGTAGTTCAGGGACAGGGACATATCAGCCCCAGCATTTT. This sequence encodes CASSSGTGTYQPQHF.

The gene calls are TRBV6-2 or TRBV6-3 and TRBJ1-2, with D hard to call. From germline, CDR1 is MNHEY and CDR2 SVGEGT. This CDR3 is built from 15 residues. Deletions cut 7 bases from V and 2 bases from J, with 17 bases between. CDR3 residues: CASTPEASRNYGYTF. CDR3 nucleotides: TGTGCCAGCACCCCCGAAGCCTCTAGGAACTATGGCTACACCTTC.

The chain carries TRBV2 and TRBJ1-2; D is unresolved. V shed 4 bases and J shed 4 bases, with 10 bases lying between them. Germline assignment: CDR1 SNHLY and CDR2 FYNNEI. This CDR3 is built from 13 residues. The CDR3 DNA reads TGTGCCAGCAGTGCCGGGGAGGGCTATGGCTACACCTTC. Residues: CASSAGEGYGYTF. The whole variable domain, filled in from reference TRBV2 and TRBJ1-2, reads EPEVTQTPSHQVTQMGQEVILRCVPISNHLYFYWYRQILGQKVEFLVSFYNNEISEKSEIFDDQFSVERPDGSNFTLKIRSTKLEDSAMYFCASSAGEGYGYTFGSGTRLTVV.

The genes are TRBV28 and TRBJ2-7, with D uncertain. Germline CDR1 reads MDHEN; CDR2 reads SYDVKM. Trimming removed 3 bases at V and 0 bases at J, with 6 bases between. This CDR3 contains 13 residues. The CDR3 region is CASSLSNSYEQYF. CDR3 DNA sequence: TGTGCCAGCAGTTTGTCAAACTCCTACGAGCAGTACTTC. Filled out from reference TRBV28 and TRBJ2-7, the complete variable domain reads DVKVTQSSRYLVKRTGEKVFLECVQDMDHENMFWYRQDPGLGLRLIYFSYDVKMKEKGDIPEGYSVSREKKERFSLILESASTNQTSMYLCASSLSNSYEQYFGPGTRLTVT.

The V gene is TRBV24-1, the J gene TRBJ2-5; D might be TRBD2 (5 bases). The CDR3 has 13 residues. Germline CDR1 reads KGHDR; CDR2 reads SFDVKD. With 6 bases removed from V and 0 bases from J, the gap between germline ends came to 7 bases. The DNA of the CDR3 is TGTGCCACCAGTTCGGGATACCAAGAGACCCAGTACTTC. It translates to CATSSGYQETQYF.

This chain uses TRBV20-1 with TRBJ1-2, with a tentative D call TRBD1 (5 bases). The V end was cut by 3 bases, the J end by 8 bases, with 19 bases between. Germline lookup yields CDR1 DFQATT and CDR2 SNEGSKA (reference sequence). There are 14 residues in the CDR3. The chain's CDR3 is CSASGLRGVDGYTF. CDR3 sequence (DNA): TGCAGTGCTAGTGGCCTTCGGGGGGTGGACGGCTACACCTTC.

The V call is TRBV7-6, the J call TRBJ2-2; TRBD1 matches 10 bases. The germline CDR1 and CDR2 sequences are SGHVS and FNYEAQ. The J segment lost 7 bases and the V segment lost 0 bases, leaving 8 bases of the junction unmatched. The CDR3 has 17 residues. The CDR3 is CASSLALLTGGGGELFF. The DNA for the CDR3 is TGTGCCAGCAGCTTAGCGCTTCTGACAGGGGGCGGCGGGGAGCTGTTTTTT.

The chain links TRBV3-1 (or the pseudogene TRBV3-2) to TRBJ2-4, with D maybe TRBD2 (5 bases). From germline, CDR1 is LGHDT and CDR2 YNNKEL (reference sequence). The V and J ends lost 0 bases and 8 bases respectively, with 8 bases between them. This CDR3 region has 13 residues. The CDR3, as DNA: TGTGCCAGCAGCCAAGATCGGGATTACATTCAGTACTTC. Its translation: CASSQDRDYIQYF.

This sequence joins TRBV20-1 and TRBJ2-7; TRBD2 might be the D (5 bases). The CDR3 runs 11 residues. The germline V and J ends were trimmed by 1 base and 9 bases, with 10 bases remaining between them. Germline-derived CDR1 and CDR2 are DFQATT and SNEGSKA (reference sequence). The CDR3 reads CSARAGIGQYF. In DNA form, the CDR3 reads TGCAGTGCTAGAGCGGGAATAGGGCAGTACTTC.

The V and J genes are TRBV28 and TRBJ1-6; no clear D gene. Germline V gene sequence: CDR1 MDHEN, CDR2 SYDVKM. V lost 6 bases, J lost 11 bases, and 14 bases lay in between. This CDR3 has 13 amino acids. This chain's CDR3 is CASSPSRLPPLHF. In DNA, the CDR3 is TGTGCCAGCAGCCCCTCGCGCCTCCCACCCCTCCACTTT.

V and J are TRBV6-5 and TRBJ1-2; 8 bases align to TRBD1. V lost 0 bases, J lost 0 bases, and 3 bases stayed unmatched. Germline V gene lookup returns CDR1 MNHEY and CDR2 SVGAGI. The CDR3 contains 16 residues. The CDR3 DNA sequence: TGTGCCAGCAGTTACTCCTTACAGGGGGCTAACTATGGCTACACCTTC. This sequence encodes CASSYSLQGANYGYTF.

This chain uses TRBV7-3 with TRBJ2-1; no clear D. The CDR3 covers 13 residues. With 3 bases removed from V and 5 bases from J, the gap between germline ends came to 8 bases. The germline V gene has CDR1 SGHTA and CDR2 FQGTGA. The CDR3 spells CASSFGQDNEQFF. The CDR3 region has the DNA TGTGCCAGCAGCTTTGGTCAGGACAATGAGCAGTTCTTC.

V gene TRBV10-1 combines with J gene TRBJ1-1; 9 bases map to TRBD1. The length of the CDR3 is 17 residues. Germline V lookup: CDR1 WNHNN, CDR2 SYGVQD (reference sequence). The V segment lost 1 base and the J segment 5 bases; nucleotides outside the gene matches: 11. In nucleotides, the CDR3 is TGCGCCAGCAGTGAGTTTAAGGGACAGGGCAGTGGGACTGAAGCTTTCTTT. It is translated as CASSEFKGQGSGTEAFF.

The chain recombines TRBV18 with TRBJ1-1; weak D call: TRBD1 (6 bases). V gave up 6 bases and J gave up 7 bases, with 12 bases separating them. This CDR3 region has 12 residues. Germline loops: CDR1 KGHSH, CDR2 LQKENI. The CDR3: CASSPDRVEAFF. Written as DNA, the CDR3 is TGTGCCAGCTCGCCGGACAGAGTTGAAGCTTTCTTT.

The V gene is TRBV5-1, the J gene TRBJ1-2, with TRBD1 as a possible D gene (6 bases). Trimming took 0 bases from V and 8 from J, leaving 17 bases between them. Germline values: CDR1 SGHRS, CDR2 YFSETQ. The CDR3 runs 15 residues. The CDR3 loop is CASSLEAWDNGGYTF. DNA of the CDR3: TGCGCCAGCAGCTTGGAGGCCTGGGACAACGGGGGCTACACCTTC. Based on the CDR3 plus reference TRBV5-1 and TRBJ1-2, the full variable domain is KAGVTQTPRYLIKTRGQQVTLSCSPISGHRSVSWYQQTPGQGLQFLFEYFSETQRNKGNFPGRFSGRQFSNSRSEMNVSTLELGDSALYLCASSLEAWDNGGYTFGSGTRLTVV.

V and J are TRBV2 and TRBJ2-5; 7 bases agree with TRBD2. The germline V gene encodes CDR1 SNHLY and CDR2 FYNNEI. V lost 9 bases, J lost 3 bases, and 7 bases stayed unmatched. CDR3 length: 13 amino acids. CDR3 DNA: TGTGCCAGTTTACTAGCGCTAAAAGAGACCCAGTACTTC. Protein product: CASLLALKETQYF.

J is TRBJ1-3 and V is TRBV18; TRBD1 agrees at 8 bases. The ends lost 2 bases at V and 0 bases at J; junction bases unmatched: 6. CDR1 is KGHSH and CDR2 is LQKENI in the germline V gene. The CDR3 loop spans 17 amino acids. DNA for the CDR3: TGTGCCAGCTCACCAAACACCGGGACAGGCTCTGGAAACACCATATATTTT. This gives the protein CASSPNTGTGSGNTIYF.

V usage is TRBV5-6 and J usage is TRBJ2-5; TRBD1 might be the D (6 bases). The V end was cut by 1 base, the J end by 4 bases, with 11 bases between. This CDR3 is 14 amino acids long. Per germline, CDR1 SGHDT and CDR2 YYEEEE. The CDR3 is CASSLQGSGETQYF. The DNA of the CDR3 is TGTGCCAGCAGCTTGCAGGGGTCCGGAGAGACCCAGTACTTC. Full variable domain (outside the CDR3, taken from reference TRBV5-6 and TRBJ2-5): DAGVTQSPTHLIKTRGQQVTLRCSPKSGHDTVSWYQQALGQGPQFIFQYYEEEERQRGNFPDRFSGHQFPNYSSELNVNALLLGDSALYLCASSLQGSGETQYFGPGTRLLVL.

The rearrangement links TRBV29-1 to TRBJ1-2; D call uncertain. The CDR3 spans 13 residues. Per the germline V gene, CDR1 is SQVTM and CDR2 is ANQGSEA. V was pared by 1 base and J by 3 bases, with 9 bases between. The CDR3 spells CSVEVSGYYGYTF. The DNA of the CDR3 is TGCAGCGTTGAAGTCTCGGGGTACTATGGCTACACCTTC.

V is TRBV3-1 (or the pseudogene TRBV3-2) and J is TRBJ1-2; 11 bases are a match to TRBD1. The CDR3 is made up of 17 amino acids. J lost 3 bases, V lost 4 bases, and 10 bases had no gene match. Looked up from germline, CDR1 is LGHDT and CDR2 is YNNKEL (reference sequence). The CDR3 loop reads CASSRGQGASAYYGYTF. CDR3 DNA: TGTGCCAGCAGCCGCGGACAGGGGGCGTCAGCCTACTATGGCTACACCTTC.